The next 29 T cell receptor beta chains were all read from a single sample in a study of spatial heterogeneity in lung cancer (dated by TCRdb to about 2019). This specimen's time point label, per the study, means: sample taken at primary tumor resection. For TCR sequencing, whole RNA was extracted from tumor and nontumor lung tissue, or from cryopreserved PBMC samples, and no cell sorting was done. Receptors were amplified or captured by 5' RACE. Sequencing took place on a NextSeq 500. TCRdb reanalyzed the raw reads on its own, using fastp at Q25 for trimming and MiXCR for clone calling, and kept in-frame beta chains. Merged by CDR3 protein, the rows form single entries marked with the most common genes and DNA. The sample has some 87,000 distinct CDR3 sequences on record, over 8.5% of them singletons. The biggest ten clones account for 6.9% of the sample. Source: PBMCs, taken at surgery. These TCRs come from a male donor with early-stage non-small cell lung cancer.

This clonotype was observed a few times. The CDR3 DNA reads TGTGCCAGCAGTTTCGCAACACAGGGGAACACTGAAGCTTTCTTT. As protein: CASSFATQGNTEAFF. The chain joins TRBV28 to TRBJ1-1; a possible D gene is TRBD1 (6 bases). The germline V gene encodes CDR1 MDHEN and CDR2 SYDVKM. The CDR3 spans 15 residues. Trimming shortened V by 3 bases and J by 1 base, and 12 bases separated the two germline ends. Filled out from reference TRBV28 and TRBJ1-1, the complete variable domain reads DVKVTQSSRYLVKRTGEKVFLECVQDMDHENMFWYRQDPGLGLRLIYFSYDVKMKEKGDIPEGYSVSREKKERFSLILESASTNQTSMYLCASSFATQGNTEAFFGQGTRLTVV.

This clonotype was detected ten times or more. CDR3 sequence: CATSRVARETQYF. DNA for the CDR3: TGTGCCACCAGCAGAGTCGCGAGAGAGACCCAGTACTTC. The chain joins TRBV15 to TRBJ2-5; unclear D gene. The CDR3 length is 13 residues. Trimming removed 1 base at V and 4 bases at J, with 7 bases between. Per germline, CDR1 LNHNV and CDR2 YYDKDF (reference sequence).

J is TRBJ1-5 and V is TRBV12-3 or TRBV12-4, with 8 nucleotides matching TRBD1. Trimming cost V 10 bases and J 2 bases; bases outside gene matches: 4. CDR3 length: 13 residues. CDR3 amino acids: CANNRGCNQPQHF. In nucleotides, the CDR3 is TGTGCCAACAACAGGGGGTGCAATCAGCCCCAGCATTTT.

The chain combines TRBV29-1 with TRBJ2-1; TRBD2 might be the D (5 bases). From germline, CDR1 is SQVTM and CDR2 ANQGSEA. The germline V and J ends were trimmed by 0 bases and 8 bases, with 8 bases remaining between them. This CDR3 has 12 amino acids. Here the CDR3 reads CSVEDTRDEQFF. Written as DNA, the CDR3 is TGCAGCGTTGAAGATACGAGGGATGAGCAGTTCTTC.

This clonotype was recorded at least ten times. The genes are TRBV5-6 and TRBJ1-1; no clear D. This CDR3 contains 16 residues. With 0 bases removed from V and 1 base from J, the gap between germline ends came to 13 bases. Germline lookup yields CDR1 SGHDT and CDR2 YYEEEE. CDR3 loop: CASSLVGWGANTEAFF. CDR3 coding DNA: TGTGCCAGCAGCTTGGTGGGTTGGGGAGCGAACACTGAAGCTTTCTTT.

This clonotype was found once. The CDR3 reads CASSFEGAASGNTIYF. The CDR3 DNA is TGTGCCAGCAGCTTTGAGGGGGCTGCTTCTGGAAACACCATATATTTT. The chain carries TRBV7-2 and TRBJ1-3, with 7 bases matching TRBD1. The CDR3 is 16 amino acids. The V segment lost 3 bases and the J segment 1 base; nucleotides outside the gene matches: 6. Germline values: CDR1 SGHTA, CDR2 FQGNSA.

This clonotype came up many times. The rearrangement links TRBV18 to TRBJ2-3; 9 bases align to TRBD2. CDR3 length equals 16 residues. Per the germline V gene, CDR1 is KGHSH and CDR2 is LQKENI. The V segment lost 0 bases and the J segment 5 bases; nucleotides outside the gene matches: 6. The CDR3 coding sequence is TGTGCCAGCTCACCACCAGCGGGAGGCGGGGGAGATACGCAGTATTTT. It specifies CASSPPAGGGGDTQYF.

This clonotype was found a few times. J is TRBJ1-5 and V is TRBV24-1, with 8 bases matching TRBD1. The CDR3 runs to 14 residues. Germline assignment: CDR1 KGHDR and CDR2 SFDVKD. V was clipped by 10 bases and J by 0 bases; unmatched bases: 4. CDR3 nucleotide sequence: TGTGCCACGAGAGGACAGGGTAGCAATCAGCCCCAGCATTTT. Translation gives CATRGQGSNQPQHF.

This chain links TRBV20-1 with TRBJ2-7, with 9 positions matching TRBD2. In germline, CDR1 is DFQATT, CDR2 SNEGSKA (reference sequence). The J segment lost 3 bases and the V segment lost 0 bases, leaving 6 bases of the junction unmatched. The CDR3 is 15 residues long. This CDR3 is CSARDAQREVYEQYF. For the CDR3, the DNA is TGCAGTGCTAGAGATGCCCAGCGGGAGGTCTACGAGCAGTACTTC.

This clonotype showed up just a few times. The genes are TRBV12-5 and TRBJ2-7, with D unresolved. Germline V gene lookup returns CDR1 LGHNT and CDR2 FRNRAP. Trimming pared 0 bases from V and 3 bases from J, leaving 6 bases between. This CDR3 is 13 amino acids long. The CDR3 protein is CASGLVNSYEQYF. DNA for the CDR3: TGTGCTAGTGGTTTGGTAAACAGCTACGAGCAGTACTTC.

This clonotype was recorded many times. The V gene is TRBV29-1, the J gene TRBJ2-3; D remains unclear. Between the trimmed V and J ends, which lost 1 base and 4 bases, there was a span of 9 bases. Germline CDR1 SQVTM, CDR2 ANQGSEA. The CDR3 sequence is 13 residues long. The CDR3: CSVEVRVPDTQYF. Here the CDR3 DNA reads TGCAGCGTTGAAGTTCGCGTGCCAGATACGCAGTATTTT.

This clonotype was observed a handful of times. This chain connects TRBV25-1 to TRBJ2-4; D is perhaps TRBD1 (5 bases). This CDR3 contains 15 residues. The V end lost 3 bases, the J end lost 0 bases, and 9 bases lay between the germline ends. The germline V gene encodes CDR1 MGHDK and CDR2 SYGVNS. The CDR3 DNA follows: TGTGCCAGCAGTGATACGACAGAAGCCAAAAACATTCAGTACTTC. This translates into CASSDTTEAKNIQYF.

The chain recombines TRBV12-3 or TRBV12-4 with TRBJ2-7; unclear D gene. The CDR3 runs to 12 residues. V lost 2 bases and J 6 bases, leaving 8 bases between the germline ends. CDR3 nucleotides: TGTGCCAGCAGTTTATGGGCGCGCGAGCAGTACTTC. It encodes CASSLWAREQYF.

Ten or more counts support this clonotype. The DNA for the CDR3 is TGCGCCAGCAGCTTGAGAGGGGGCAGTGAAAAACTGTTTTTT. Translating gives CASSLRGGSEKLFF. This chain connects TRBV5-1 to TRBJ1-4, with 7 bases lining up with TRBD1. Trimming cost V 1 base and J 7 bases; bases outside gene matches: 4. Germline V gene lookup returns CDR1 SGHRS and CDR2 YFSETQ. The CDR3 runs 14 residues.

This clonotype was seen a handful of times. The chain joins TRBV29-1 to TRBJ1-1, with D possibly matching TRBD1 (5 bases). CDR1 and CDR2 from the germline V gene are SQVTM and ANQGSEA. CDR3 length equals 11 residues. Trimming took 2 bases from V and 7 from J, leaving 8 bases between them. The DNA for the CDR3 is TGCAGCGTTGAACGGGACGGTGAAGCTTTCTTT. It yields the protein CSVERDGEAFF.

This clonotype has a handful of counts. This sequence joins TRBV12-3 or TRBV12-4 and TRBJ1-4; D is ambiguous. The CDR3 contains 11 residues. The germline V and J ends were trimmed by 3 bases and 6 bases, with 2 bases remaining between them. The CDR3 sequence: CASSLYEKLFF. DNA for the CDR3: TGTGCCAGCAGTTTGTATGAAAAACTGTTTTTT.

The rearrangement joins TRBV6-6 to TRBJ2-1; 11 positions agree with TRBD2. V shed 6 bases, J shed 5 bases, and the junction held 6 bases outside the gene matches. The CDR3 consists of 15 residues. Germline lookup yields CDR1 MNHNY and CDR2 SVGAGI (reference sequence). CDR3 DNA sequence: TGTGCCAGCAGACCTAGCGGGAGGTCTGACAATGAGCAGTTCTTC. This sequence encodes CASRPSGRSDNEQFF.

This clonotype was seen ten or more times. The rearrangement joins TRBV5-1 to TRBJ2-2, with 8 nucleotides matching TRBD2. V shed 3 bases, J shed 6 bases, and the junction held 10 bases outside the gene matches. The germline V gene encodes CDR1 SGHRS and CDR2 YFSETQ. The CDR3 has 16 residues. The DNA for the CDR3 is TGCGCCAGCAGCTCCTCTCCAGCGGGAGTAGCCGGGGAGCTGTTTTTT. It yields the protein CASSSSPAGVAGELFF.

This clonotype was found a few times. V is TRBV20-1 and J is TRBJ2-4, with 9 bases fitting TRBD1. With V trimmed by 5 bases and J by 4 bases, 12 bases remained unmatched. The germline V gene encodes CDR1 DFQATT and CDR2 SNEGSKA (reference sequence). The CDR3 spans 16 residues. For the CDR3, the DNA is TGCAGTGCTCTTAATCCGGGACAGGGAAGGAAAAACATTCAGTACTTC. This sequence encodes CSALNPGQGRKNIQYF.

At least ten counts were recorded for this clonotype. The chain couples TRBV6-6 to TRBJ2-3; possibly TRBD2 for D (6 bases). CDR3 length: 13 amino acids. V was cut by 6 bases and J by 2 bases, with 9 bases left in between. The germline V gene encodes CDR1 MNHNY and CDR2 SVGAGI (reference sequence). The CDR3 sequence: CASRRDSTDTQYF. The CDR3 DNA reads as TGTGCCAGCAGAAGGGACTCCACAGATACGCAGTATTTT.

At least ten counts were recorded for this clonotype. This chain joins TRBV27 and TRBJ2-5, with 7 nucleotides matching TRBD2. The junction had 13 bases not matched to a gene; V was cut back by 5 bases and J by 1 base. The CDR3 is 17 residues long. CDR1 is MNHEY and CDR2 is SMNVEV in the germline V gene (reference sequence). The CDR3 sequence is CASSPLRLAEFQETQYF. The CDR3 bases are TGTGCCAGCAGTCCCCTCCGACTAGCAGAGTTCCAAGAGACCCAGTACTTC.

At least ten counts were recorded for this clonotype. V gene TRBV12-3 or TRBV12-4 combines with J gene TRBJ1-5; tentative D call: TRBD1 (6 bases). The CDR3 is 15 amino acids. V dropped 3 bases and J dropped 1 base, with 10 bases sitting between them. The CDR3 DNA reads as TGTGCCAGCAGTTTCGGGGGCAAGAGCAATCAGCCCCAGCATTTT. It encodes CASSFGGKSNQPQHF.

The chain uses TRBV19 and TRBJ1-1; D unresolved. The CDR3 totals 13 residues. Germline CDR1 and CDR2: LNHDA and SQIVND (reference sequence). With 3 bases removed from V and 1 base from J, the gap between germline ends came to 6 bases. The CDR3 protein is CASSIGGNTEAFF. The DNA for the CDR3 is TGTGCCAGTAGTATTGGTGGGAACACTGAAGCTTTCTTT.

This clonotype was counted between two and nine times. V usage is TRBV29-1 and J usage is TRBJ2-1, with D unclear. CDR1 is SQVTM, CDR2 ANQGSEA, per germline. The CDR3 is 9 amino acids. CDR3 coding DNA: TGCAGGTTGCATCCTGAGCAGTTCTTC. Protein product: CRLHPEQFF.

This clonotype was seen more than once but under ten times. The chain has TRBV5-1 and TRBJ2-3; TRBD2 matches 7 bases. J lost 4 bases, V lost 4 bases, and 12 bases had no gene match. Germline V gene sequence: CDR1 SGHRS, CDR2 YFSETQ. The CDR3 is 16 amino acids. CDR3 sequence: CASSPTRGVGADTQYF. The CDR3 DNA follows: TGCGCCAGCAGCCCAACCCGGGGGGTAGGAGCAGATACGCAGTATTTT.

The J gene is TRBJ1-1, the V gene TRBV10-3; D is unclear. There are 13 residues in the CDR3. Germline CDR1 reads ENHRY; CDR2 reads SYGVKD. The V gene lost 8 bases and the J gene lost 1 base, with 11 bases spanning the gap. The chain's CDR3 is CAIAQTGNTEAFF. CDR3 DNA: TGTGCCATCGCCCAAACCGGGAACACTGAAGCTTTCTTT.

The J gene is TRBJ1-1, the V gene TRBV5-1; unclear D gene. The CDR3 extends over 13 amino acids. Germline V gene lookup returns CDR1 SGHRS and CDR2 YFSETQ. V was cut by 1 base and J by 1 base, with 5 bases left in between. CDR3 sequence: CASSLTQNTEAFF. The CDR3 DNA follows: TGCGCCAGCAGCTTGACACAGAACACTGAAGCTTTCTTT.

V usage is TRBV5-1 and J usage is TRBJ1-2; possible D gene TRBD1, 5 bases. CDR3 length: 14 amino acids. The V end was cut by 4 bases, the J end by 7 bases, with 17 bases between. Germline V gives CDR1 SGHRS, CDR2 YFSETQ. The CDR3 spells CASSDGAGHGGYTF. The CDR3 DNA sequence: TGCGCCAGCAGCGATGGGGCAGGCCACGGTGGCTACACCTTC.

This clonotype turned up a few times. The chain recombines TRBV2 with TRBJ2-3; no clear D. With 7 bases removed from V and 2 bases from J, the gap between germline ends came to 10 bases. The CDR3 extends over 13 amino acids. Germline assignment: CDR1 SNHLY and CDR2 FYNNEI. CDR3: CASKGGNTDTQYF. The CDR3 nucleotides are TGTGCCAGCAAAGGCGGTAACACAGATACGCAGTATTTT.